These 18 T cell receptor beta chains share one sample of origin, sequenced in a study of T cell responses to AZD1222 COVID-19 vaccine (dated by TCRdb to 2020 to 2022). The method was the immunoSEQ multiplex PCR assay. Not all clones reach the TCRdb copy of this immuneACCESS table, which keeps in-frame sequences only. Checked studies attribute under half of the gap to unresolved V genes and leave the rest unexplained. The sample table lists just under 90,000 clones, 80% to 90% of them with a count of one. The top ten clonotypes cover approximately 10% of the sample. Per the publication, the time point label means: baseline before first vaccination. In light of the paper, this sample's treatment or condition label describes: meningococcal conjugate vaccine given as trial control. This material consisted of peripheral blood, taken on day 0 of MenACWY control vaccination. The receptor source for this set is an adult in good health.

V gene TRBV5-4 combines with J gene TRBJ1-4; TRBD1 matches 7 bases. Germline V gene data show CDR1 as SGHNT and CDR2 as YYREEE (reference sequence). The ends lost 3 bases at V and 7 bases at J; junction bases unmatched: 6. The length of the CDR3 is 14 residues. The CDR3 sequence: CASSSRTGGEKLFF. CDR3 DNA: TGTGCCAGCAGCTCTCGGACAGGAGGTGAAAAACTGTTTTTT.

This chain connects TRBV5-5 to TRBJ1-5, with D possibly matching TRBD1 (6 bases). There are 17 residues in the CDR3. CDR1 and CDR2 (germline): SGHKS, YYEKEE (reference sequence). Trimming shortened V by 1 base and J by 0 bases, and 14 bases separated the two germline ends. In DNA, the CDR3 is TGTGCCAGCAGCTTGAGTTACGGACAGACTAGCAATCAGCCCCAGCATTTT. Translated, it gives CASSLSYGQTSNQPQHF.

The chain joins TRBV19 to TRBJ2-7; D is possibly TRBD2 (5 bases). The CDR3 has 13 residues. V lost 5 bases to trimming and J lost 3 bases, with 11 bases between them. Germline lookup yields CDR1 LNHDA and CDR2 SQIVND (reference sequence). CDR3 bases: TGTGCCAGTAGTCGCGGGCACCTCTACGAGCAGTACTTC. As protein: CASSRGHLYEQYF.

The J gene is TRBJ2-5, the V gene TRBV9, with TRBD2 matching 7 bases. There are 15 residues in the CDR3. The germline V gene encodes CDR1 SGDLS and CDR2 YYNGEE. The J segment lost 0 bases and the V segment lost 1 base, leaving 3 bases of the junction unmatched. The CDR3 here is CASSVNAGDQETQYF. In DNA form, the CDR3 reads TGTGCCAGCAGCGTAAATGCGGGGGACCAAGAGACCCAGTACTTC.

The chain has TRBV5-6 and TRBJ1-1; no definite D call. The CDR3 consists of 13 residues. V lost 0 bases to trimming and J lost 1 base, with 4 bases between them. Germline loops: CDR1 SGHDT, CDR2 YYEEEE. The CDR3 loop reads CASSLAANTEAFF. The DNA for the CDR3 is TGTGCCAGCAGCTTGGCGGCGAACACTGAAGCTTTCTTT.

The V gene is TRBV19, the J gene TRBJ1-5; 7 bases fit TRBD1. Trimming cost V 6 bases and J 1 base; bases outside gene matches: 9. In germline, CDR1 is LNHDA, CDR2 SQIVND (reference sequence). The CDR3 extends over 16 amino acids. CDR3 coding DNA: TGTGCCAGTAGGGGGACAGAACAAATCAGCAATCAGCCCCAGCATTTT. Amino acids: CASRGTEQISNQPQHF.

This clone was seen only a few times. This chain joins TRBV4-2 and TRBJ2-7; D uncertain. V lost 1 base, J lost 3 bases, and 7 bases lay in between. Looked up from germline, CDR1 is LGHNA and CDR2 is YNFKEQ. This CDR3 comprises 13 residues. CDR3 nucleotides: TGTGCCAGCAGCCAAGGAGGCAGCTACGAGCAGTACTTC. Translating gives CASSQGGSYEQYF.

Only one count was recorded for this clone. The chain joins TRBV9 to TRBJ1-5; D remains unclear. CDR1 is SGDLS, CDR2 YYNGEE, per germline. V lost 0 bases and J lost 0, with 4 bases in between. The CDR3 contains 14 residues. DNA for the CDR3: TGTGCCAGCAGCGTAGGGTATAGCAATCAGCCCCAGCATTTT. This sequence encodes CASSVGYSNQPQHF.

The chain combines TRBV2 with TRBJ2-7, with 9 bases matching TRBD2. Germline trimming cut 5 bases from V and 6 bases from J; bases unmatched to any gene: 8. Germline CDR1 and CDR2: SNHLY and FYNNEI. This CDR3 contains 14 residues. CDR3 amino acids: CASSRLAASGEQYF. DNA of the CDR3: TGTGCCAGCAGTAGACTAGCGGCGTCGGGCGAGCAGTACTTC.

The rearrangement links TRBV14 to TRBJ2-2; TRBD1 aligns across 8 bases. Unmatched junction bases numbered 9, after V lost 7 bases and J lost 5 bases. The CDR3 consists of 15 residues. CDR1 SGHDN and CDR2 FVKESK come from the germline V gene. The CDR3 sequence is CASIDGNRGTGELFF. The CDR3 region has the DNA TGTGCCAGCATCGATGGGAACAGGGGGACCGGGGAGCTGTTTTTT.

The chain uses TRBV7-2 and TRBJ1-1; TRBD1 matches 7 bases. Germline loops: CDR1 SGHTA, CDR2 FQGNSA. Germline trimming cut 3 bases from V and 1 base from J; bases unmatched to any gene: 2. The CDR3 contains 14 residues. The CDR3 here is CASSFAGGNTEAFF. The CDR3 region has the DNA TGTGCCAGCAGCTTTGCAGGGGGGAACACTGAAGCTTTCTTT.

The sample holds one count of this clone. V gene TRBV9 combines with J gene TRBJ2-7; possibly TRBD1 or TRBD2 for D (5 bases each). The ends were cut back, 0 bases at V and 2 bases at J, with 9 bases in the middle. In germline, CDR1 is SGDLS, CDR2 YYNGEE. The CDR3 extends over 14 amino acids. The CDR3 DNA reads TGTGCCAGCAGCGTAGGAGGGGCGGCCTACGAGCAGTACTTC. This codes for CASSVGGAAYEQYF.

This sequence joins TRBV28 and TRBJ1-4; D is perhaps TRBD1 (6 bases). The length of the CDR3 is 15 residues. Trimming pared 2 bases from V and 0 bases from J, leaving 7 bases between. The germline V gene has CDR1 MDHEN and CDR2 SYDVKM. As DNA, the CDR3 is TGTGCCAGCAGTTTAGAGGGGGCAACTAATGAAAAACTGTTTTTT. It encodes CASSLEGATNEKLFF.

The chain couples TRBV10-3 to TRBJ1-3; perhaps TRBD1 as D (5 bases). The germline V gene has CDR1 ENHRY and CDR2 SYGVKD. This CDR3 has 16 amino acids. Trimming pared 2 bases from V and 0 bases from J, leaving 11 bases between. The CDR3 DNA sequence: TGTGCCATCAGTGAGGACTTCGGGGGCTCTGGAAACACCATATATTTT. This codes for CAISEDFGGSGNTIYF.

J is TRBJ2-7 and V is TRBV3-1 (or the pseudogene TRBV3-2), with D tentatively TRBD2 (6 bases). V was clipped by 4 bases and J by 4 bases, with 14 bases between them. The length of the CDR3 is 14 residues. Germline-derived CDR1 and CDR2 are LGHDT and YNNKEL (reference sequence). CDR3 bases: TGTGCCAGCAGCCTCGGGAGAACTGGTTACGAGCAGTACTTC. Its translation: CASSLGRTGYEQYF.

The CDR3 region is CASSTPESNQPQHF. The DNA of the CDR3 is TGTGCCAGCAGTACCCCAGAGAGCAATCAGCCCCAGCATTTT. This chain connects TRBV6-2 or TRBV6-3 to TRBJ1-5; no firm D call. This CDR3 is built from 14 residues. Germline-derived CDR1 and CDR2 are MNHEY and SVGEGT. Trimming left V 5 bases short and J 1 base short, with 9 bases between.

V and J are TRBV27 and TRBJ1-1; 8 bases agree with TRBD1. The CDR3 spans 15 residues. Germline V gene data show CDR1 as MNHEY and CDR2 as SMNVEV (reference sequence). V lost 5 bases to trimming and J lost 6 bases; unmatched junction nucleotides: 11. The CDR3 coding sequence is TGTGCCAGCAGTCCAAGACAGGGGAGGATCGCTGAAGCTTTCTTT. This codes for CASSPRQGRIAEAFF.

The V and J genes are TRBV5-4 and TRBJ2-5; 8 nucleotides line up with TRBD2. V lost 3 bases to trimming and J lost 5 bases; unmatched junction nucleotides: 9. This CDR3 region has 15 residues. Germline CDR1 and CDR2: SGHNT and YYREEE (reference sequence). The CDR3 sequence is CASSSSGGEWETQYF. As DNA, the CDR3 is TGTGCCAGCAGCTCCTCGGGAGGGGAGTGGGAGACCCAGTACTTC.